Listed below are T cell receptor beta chains from one sample, sequenced in a study of cytomegalovirus exposure and HLA in healthy donors. Repertoires were generated with immunoSEQ multiplex PCR, while TCRdb's copy carries only in-frame clones and drops some. The sample holds around 150,000 clones, around 64% seen once. The sequenced sample consisted of PBMCs. The receptors come from a woman aged 25 to 45 in good health and CMV-seronegative. Both conserved end residues are part of each CDR3. The D gene is left open where the match is weak. A clone size is listed for some rows: how often the clone was seen (once, few, many), or a class if it is expanded.

J,D,V,size,DNA,CDR3
TRBJ1-5,-,TRBV28,-,TGTGCCAGCAGTTTACTGGCAATTACTCAGCCCCAGCATTTT,CASSLLAITQPQHF
TRBJ2-7,-,TRBV6-5,once,TGTGCCAGCAGGAGGAGCTACGAGCAGTACTTC,CASRRSYEQYF
TRBJ2-7,TRBD2,TRBV5-5,-,TGTGCCAGCAGCATCCGACTAGCGGGAGGTGTCTACGAGCAGTACTTC,CASSIRLAGGVYEQYF
TRBJ1-5,-,TRBV5-3,few,TGTGCCAGAAGCTCGGGCCGAGTTTCACAGGCGACGTATCCAAGCAATCAGCCCCAGCATTTT,CARSSGRVSQATYPSNQPQHF
TRBJ1-5,-,TRBV19,-,TGTGCCAGTAGTATCAGTAGCAATCAGCCCCAGCATTTT,CASSISSNQPQHF
TRBJ1-6,-,TRBV2,-,TGTGCCAGCACATTGAGCTCCTATAATTCACCCCTCCACTTT,CASTLSSYNSPLHF
TRBJ1-1,TRBD1,TRBV19,-,TGTGCCAGTAGCCCCACGGGACAGTTCATGAACACTGAAGCTTTCTTT,CASSPTGQFMNTEAFF
TRBJ2-6,-,TRBV9,few,TGTGCCAGCAGCGCGGGGATTCCTTCTGGGGCCAACGTCCTGACTTTC,CASSAGIPSGANVLTF
TRBJ2-7,-,TRBV7-9,-,TGTTCCAGCAGCTTAGTACGGTACGAGCAGTACTTC,CSSSLVRYEQYF
TRBJ2-1,-,TRBV28,-,TGTGCCAGCAGTTTGCCAGGGGCACCCTCCTACAATGAGCAGTTCTTC,CASSLPGAPSYNEQFF
TRBJ1-2,TRBD1,TRBV4-3,once,TGCGCCAGCAGCCAATGGGGCCTGGGTGACAGGGACTATGGCTACACCTTC,CASSQWGLGDRDYGYTF
TRBJ2-7,TRBD1,TRBV30,-,TGTGCCTGGAGAAACCAGGGGGCACTGGACGAGCAGTACTTC,CAWRNQGALDEQYF
TRBJ2-1,TRBD1,TRBV7-3,-,TGTGCCAGCAGCCTGGGACAGGACTCCTACAATGAGCAGTTCTTC,CASSLGQDSYNEQFF
TRBJ2-3,-,TRBV19,-,TGTGCCAGTAGTATGATGGGGACTAGCACAGATACGCAGTATTTT,CASSMMGTSTDTQYF
TRBJ1-2,-,TRBV19,-,TGTGCCAGTAGTATAGATCGGGGAAAACACTATGGCTACACCTTC,CASSIDRGKHYGYTF
TRBJ2-2,TRBD2,TRBV2,-,TGTGCCAGCAGGGTTAGCGGGGGATTCGCCGGGGAGCTGTTTTTT,CASRVSGGFAGELFF
TRBJ2-1,-,TRBV4-1,-,TGCGCCAGCAGCCAAGACCGGGACTCCCGGTTCTTC,CASSQDRDSRFF
TRBJ2-1,-,TRBV5-4,-,TGTGCCAGCAGCTCCGGACAAATCTCCTACAATGAGCAGTTCTTC,CASSSGQISYNEQFF
TRBJ2-7,-,TRBV6-1,-,TGTGCCACCAAGGGGGGACAGCGATCCTACGAGCAGTACTTC,CATKGGQRSYEQYF
TRBJ2-7,TRBD2,TRBV5-1,few,TGCGCCAGCAGCTTGCGGACTAGCGGGTATACCTACGAGCAGTACTTC,CASSLRTSGYTYEQYF
TRBJ2-7,-,TRBV28,once,TGTGCCAGCAGTTTAGTAGTCTCCTACGAGCAGTACTTC,CASSLVVSYEQYF
TRBJ1-5,-,TRBV28,-,TGTGCCAGCAGGCCGGGGGGGGGCGGACAGCCCCAGCATTTT,CASRPGGGGQPQHF
TRBJ2-7,-,TRBV28,-,TGTGCCAGCAGTTTCACCTGGGGCAGGGGCCTACCAGGCGATGGTGACGAGCAGTACTTC,CASSFTWGRGLPGDGDEQYF
TRBJ2-3,-,TRBV20-1,-,TGCAGCTTCTCAGATACGCAGTATTTT,CSFSDTQYF
TRBJ1-1,TRBD1,TRBV27,-,TGTGCCAGCAGACCACAGGGGGCCCACACTGAAGCTTTCTTT,CASRPQGAHTEAFF
TRBJ2-5,-,TRBV9,few,TGTGCCAGCAGCCCGGGTCTAAAGGAGACCCAGTACTTC,CASSPGLKETQYF
TRBJ2-5,TRBD2,TRBV27,-,TGTGCCAGCAGTCCACTAGCGGGGGTGCAAGAGACCCAGTACTTC,CASSPLAGVQETQYF
TRBJ2-1,TRBD1,TRBV25-1,-,TGTGCCAGCAGACGGACAGGGGCCGCAAATGAGCAGTTCTTC,CASRRTGAANEQFF
TRBJ2-4,TRBD2,TRBV4-1,few,TGCGCCAGCAGCCTCCACACCGGAGAAAACCCTTTTAGCGGGAGGACCAAAAACATTCAGTACTTC,CASSLHTGENPFSGRTKNIQYF
TRBJ2-1,-,TRBV7-9,-,TGTGCCAGCAGCTTGAACCCCACCTGGGGCGACAATGAGCAGTTCTTC,CASSLNPTWGDNEQFF
TRBJ2-2,-,TRBV10-3,-,TGTGCCAGTACAGGGATAGGCACCGGGGAGCTGTTTTTT,CASTGIGTGELFF
TRBJ1-1,-,TRBV6-7,-,TGTGCCAGCAGTTACTCGACGGGGATACGGCTTGTGAACACTGAAGCTTTCTTT,CASSYSTGIRLVNTEAFF
TRBJ2-7,-,TRBV14,-,TGTGCCAGCAGCCCCCTGGGTCGGGGTTGGCGAATCTACGAGCAGTACTTC,CASSPLGRGWRIYEQYF
TRBJ2-3,TRBD1,TRBV18,-,TGTGCCAGCTCACCAGGGCAGGGGGCAGATACGCAGTATTTT,CASSPGQGADTQYF
TRBJ2-3,TRBD2,TRBV6-5,-,TGTGCCAGCAGTTACTCGGGAGGGACCACAGATACGCAGTATTTT,CASSYSGGTTDTQYF
TRBJ1-3,-,TRBV9,few,TGTGCCAGCTCACGAGCAGGGGTCGGAAACACCATATATTTT,CASSRAGVGNTIYF
TRBJ1-1,-,TRBV7-2,-,TGTGCCAGCAGCTTAGTTTGGACAGTCACTGAAGCTTTCTTT,CASSLVWTVTEAFF
TRBJ2-7,TRBD2,TRBV5-1,-,TGCGCCAGCAGCTGGACTAGCGGGGCTACCTACGAGCAGTACTTC,CASSWTSGATYEQYF
TRBJ2-3,TRBD2,TRBV18,few,TGTGCCAGCTCACCAGTGACTAGCGGGGGGAAGTATTTT,CASSPVTSGGKYF
TRBJ2-1,TRBD2,TRBV11-1,-,TGTGCCAGCAGCTTAGAAGCCGGGGGGATAGATGAGCAGTTCTTC,CASSLEAGGIDEQFF
TRBJ1-1,-,TRBV19,-,TGTGCCAGTAGGGGACTAGGGCCGCACACTGAAGCTTTCTTT,CASRGLGPHTEAFF